One sample yielded the 9 T cell receptor beta chains listed below, sequenced in a study of cytomegalovirus exposure and HLA in healthy donors. The PCR was carried out with 60 Vbeta primers and 13 Jbeta primers. The repertoire was sequenced with immunoSEQ multiplex PCR; TCRdb's copy has only in-frame clones and lacks some. The profile shows some 160,000 clones, 80% of them singletons. Sequenced input: PBMCs. These receptors originate from a man in his forties in good health and CMV-seronegative.

This chain uses TRBV14 with TRBJ2-3, with 9 bases aligning to TRBD1. Looked up from germline, CDR1 is SGHDN and CDR2 is FVKESK. The J segment lost 3 bases and the V segment lost 1 base, leaving 2 bases of the junction unmatched. The CDR3 spans 15 residues. CDR3 DNA: TGTGCCAGCAGCCAAGCAGGACAGGGGACAGATACGCAGTATTTT. As protein: CASSQAGQGTDTQYF.

The V and J genes are TRBV9 and TRBJ2-5; D is uncertain. V was trimmed by 0 bases and J by 5 bases, leaving 11 bases between them. The CDR3 runs 14 residues. CDR1 is SGDLS, CDR2 YYNGEE, per germline. CDR3 DNA sequence: TGTGCCAGCAGCGTAGCTCCGGGTCGGGAGACCCAGTACTTC. Its protein is CASSVAPGRETQYF.

The CDR3 reads CASSSPWQGARPGELFF. The CDR3 nucleotides are TGTGCCAGCAGCTCCCCCTGGCAGGGGGCGCGACCCGGGGAGCTGTTTTTT. The chain employs TRBV7-9 and TRBJ2-2, with 8 bases fitting TRBD1. The CDR3 is 17 amino acids. CDR1 and CDR2 from the germline V gene are SEHNR and FQNEAQ (reference sequence). The junction had 13 bases not matched to a gene; V was cut back by 4 bases and J by 6 bases. The full variable domain, rest sourced from reference TRBV7-9 and TRBJ2-2, is DTGVSQNPRHKITKRGQNVTFRCDPISEHNRLYWYRQTLGQGPEFLTYFQNEAQLEKSRLLSDRFSAERPKGSFSTLEIQRTEQGDSAMYLCASSSPWQGARPGELFFGEGSRLTVL.

The V and J genes are TRBV6-1 and TRBJ2-1; 10 bases fit TRBD2. Germline assignment: CDR1 MNHNS and CDR2 SASEGT. With 3 bases clipped from V and 4 bases from J, the junction kept 6 bases outside the gene matches. The CDR3 extends over 16 amino acids. Written as DNA, the CDR3 is TGTGCCAGCAGTGACCGGGGACTAGCGCTTTACAATGAGCAGTTCTTC. Its translation is CASSDRGLALYNEQFF.

This chain joins TRBV9 and TRBJ1-1; 10 bases line up with TRBD1. Germline V gene sequence: CDR1 SGDLS, CDR2 YYNGEE. Germline trimming cut 4 bases from V and 2 bases from J; bases unmatched to any gene: 8. The CDR3 covers 16 residues. The CDR3 coding sequence is TGTGCCAGCAGCTCGGGGGACAGGGGTGGAAACACTGAAGCTTTCTTT. It specifies CASSSGDRGGNTEAFF.

The chain links TRBV5-5 to TRBJ2-7, with 10 bases that match TRBD1. CDR1 SGHKS and CDR2 YYEKEE come from the germline V gene (reference sequence). The CDR3 extends over 14 amino acids. V was pared by 6 bases and J by 6 bases, with 9 bases of the junction left unmatched. CDR3 region: CASKGTGAPLEQYF. The CDR3 DNA sequence: TGTGCCAGCAAGGGGACAGGGGCCCCTCTCGAGCAGTACTTC.

This chain links TRBV6-1 with TRBJ2-7, with 8 bases identical to TRBD1. The V and J ends lost 7 bases and 7 bases, in that order; junction bases with no gene match: 9. This CDR3 has 13 residues. Germline lookup yields CDR1 MNHNS and CDR2 SASEGT. The CDR3 loop reads CASKAGGGGEQYF. The CDR3 DNA follows: TGTGCCAGCAAGGCAGGGGGCGGTGGGGAGCAGTACTTC.

This rearrangement joins TRBV18 to TRBJ1-5; D is ambiguous. The V end lost 3 bases, the J end lost 4 bases, and 10 bases lay between the germline ends. Germline V gene lookup returns CDR1 KGHSH and CDR2 LQKENI. The CDR3 runs 14 residues. The CDR3 region is CASSPGRTNQPQHF. The CDR3, as DNA: TGTGCCAGCTCACCGGGGAGGACTAATCAGCCCCAGCATTTT.

This chain connects TRBV19 to TRBJ2-5; D is possibly TRBD1 (5 bases). The last part of the DNA fits TRBJ2-7 better; the J call may be wrong. The V gene's germline CDR1 is LNHDA and CDR2 SQIVND (reference sequence). The CDR3 is made up of 15 amino acids. The CDR3 sequence: CASRAPEGVAYEQYF. CDR3 DNA: TGTGCCAGTAGGGCTCCGGAAGGGGTCGCCTACGAGCAGTACTTC.